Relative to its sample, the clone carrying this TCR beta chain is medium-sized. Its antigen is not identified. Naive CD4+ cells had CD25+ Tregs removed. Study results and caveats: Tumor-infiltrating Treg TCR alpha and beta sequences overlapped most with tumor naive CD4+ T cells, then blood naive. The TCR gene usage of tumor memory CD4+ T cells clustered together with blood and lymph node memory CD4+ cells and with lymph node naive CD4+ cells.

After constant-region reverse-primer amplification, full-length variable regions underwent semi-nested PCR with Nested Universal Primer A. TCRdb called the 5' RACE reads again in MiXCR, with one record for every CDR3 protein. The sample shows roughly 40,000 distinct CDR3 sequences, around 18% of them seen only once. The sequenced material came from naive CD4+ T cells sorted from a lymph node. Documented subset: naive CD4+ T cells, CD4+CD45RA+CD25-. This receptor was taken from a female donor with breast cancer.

CDR3 coding DNA: TGTGCCAGCAGCACCTCGACAGGCGACAATCAGCCCCAGCATTTT. Translating gives CASSTSTGDNQPQHF. The V and J genes are TRBV9 and TRBJ1-5; possible D gene TRBD1, 6 bases. The V gene lost 4 bases and the J gene lost 3 bases, with 14 bases spanning the gap. The CDR3 sequence is 15 residues long. Germline CDR1 and CDR2: SGDLS and YYNGEE. The full variable domain, with the rest looked up from reference TRBV9 and TRBJ1-5, is DSGVTQTPKHLITATGQRVTLRCSPRSGDLSVYWYQQSLDQGLQFLIQYYNGEERAKGNILERFSAQQFPDLHSELNLSSLELGDSALYFCASSTSTGDNQPQHFGDGTRLSIL.